This T cell receptor (beta chain) comes out of a study of early T cells in non-severe SARS-CoV-2 infection. TCRdb recomputed calls from the 5' RACE reads with MiXCR, one row per CDR3 protein. The profile shows around 60,000 distinct CDR3 sequences, approximately 11% of them singletons. This clonotype was seen ten or more times. The CDR3 contains 16 residues. Trimming took off 10 bases at V and 6 bases at J, with 25 bases between the two ends. The sequence derives from an adult who was a healthcare worker with PCR-confirmed SARS-CoV-2 infection or an uninfected control (not recorded which). The rearrangement links TRBV12-3 or TRBV12-4 to TRBJ2-1; D ambiguous. Material: whole blood. CDR3 sequence (DNA): TGTGCCACCACTGATCTTACGGGCCTCAGACGCAATGAGCAGTTCTTC. Its protein product is CATTDLTGLRRNEQFF.